Each of the 8 T cell receptor beta chains below was sequenced from the same sample in a study of blood T cell repertoires in COVID-19. The table came from immunoSEQ multiplex PCR; TCRdb's copy has only in-frame clones and leaves some out. The sample includes 250,000 to 300,000 clones, 70% to 90% of them seen just once. The sample was peripheral blood. The receptor source for this set is a woman in her 70s with COVID-19, enrolled during active disease.

V and J are TRBV6-5 and TRBJ1-1, with D tentatively TRBD1 (6 bases). The germline V and J ends were trimmed by 7 bases and 4 bases, with 19 bases remaining between them. The CDR3 has 15 amino acids. Germline V gene lookup returns CDR1 MNHEY and CDR2 SVGAGI. CDR3 region: CASTLGGGLGTEAFF. CDR3 in DNA: TGTGCCAGCACCCTAGGGGGGGGGCTGGGCACTGAAGCTTTCTTT.

The CDR3 DNA reads TGCAGCGTTGAGCCCTCGGACAGACCTAAGGATACGCAGTATTTT. This codes for CSVEPSDRPKDTQYF. This chain links TRBV29-1 with TRBJ2-3, with D tentatively TRBD1 (6 bases). Trimming cost V 3 bases and J 6 bases, with 19 bases left between them. The CDR3 contains 15 residues. CDR1 and CDR2 (germline): SQVTM, ANQGSEA.

This chain links TRBV25-1 with TRBJ1-1, with D possibly being TRBD1 (6 bases). Per germline, CDR1 MGHDK and CDR2 SYGVNS. Trimming left V 5 bases short and J 6 bases short, with 13 bases between. CDR3 length equals 13 residues. The CDR3 DNA sequence: TGTGCCAGCAGTCCCTTCAGGGGCGCTGAAGCTTTCTTT. It is translated as CASSPFRGAEAFF.

This clone was counted only a few times. The chain employs TRBV3-1 (or the pseudogene TRBV3-2) and TRBJ2-7; 12 bases match TRBD2. V lost 0 bases, J lost 7 bases, and 10 bases stayed unmatched. Germline V CDR1 and CDR2: LGHDT, YNNKEL (reference sequence). This CDR3 is built from 17 residues. The CDR3 loop is CASSQDGLAGRLGEQYF. CDR3 sequence (DNA): TGTGCCAGCAGCCAAGATGGACTAGCGGGGAGGTTGGGGGAGCAGTACTTC.

The rearrangement uses TRBV5-1 and TRBJ2-2, with a weak D call TRBD1 (6 bases). V gave up 5 bases and J gave up 1 base, with 9 bases separating them. Germline V gene sequence: CDR1 SGHRS, CDR2 YFSETQ. This CDR3 has 14 residues. CDR3 in amino acids: CASRRTENTGELFF. The CDR3 DNA reads TGCGCCAGCAGAAGGACAGAGAACACCGGGGAGCTGTTTTTT. Together with reference TRBV5-1 and TRBJ2-2, the CDR3 gives the full variable domain: KAGVTQTPRYLIKTRGQQVTLSCSPISGHRSVSWYQQTPGQGLQFLFEYFSETQRNKGNFPGRFSGRQFSNSRSEMNVSTLELGDSALYLCASRRTENTGELFFGEGSRLTVL.

V gene TRBV6-5 combines with J gene TRBJ1-2, with 9 bases that match TRBD1. This CDR3 is built from 16 residues. CDR1 is MNHEY and CDR2 is SVGAGI in the germline V gene. V gave up 4 bases and J gave up 4 bases; unmatched junction bases: 10. The CDR3 bases are TGTGCCAGCAGTTCCCTAACAGGGGGCTCCTTCTATGGCTACACCTTC. It translates to CASSSLTGGSFYGYTF.

To note about this clone: One end of the junction is discordant with germline, which a read error may explain. The chain's CDR3 is CASSSRQGTAF. In DNA form, the CDR3 reads TGTGCCAGCAGTTCAAGACAGGGGACAGCCTTC. V and J are TRBV2 and TRBJ1-2; 8 nucleotides align to TRBD1. Germline V gene lookup returns CDR1 SNHLY and CDR2 FYNNEI. The CDR3 extends over 11 amino acids.

The V call is TRBV6-5, the J call TRBJ2-7; the match to TRBD1 covers 9 bases. The CDR3 covers 15 residues. CDR1 and CDR2 from the germline V gene are MNHEY and SVGAGI. Trimming took 4 bases from V and 1 from J; bases not matched to a gene: 5. CDR3 sequence (DNA): TGTGCCAGCAGTTCCACAGGGGGCTGGTCCTACGAGCAGTACTTC. This translates into CASSSTGGWSYEQYF.